These 27 T cell receptor beta chains originate from one sample sequenced in a study of blood T cell repertoires in COVID-19 (dated by TCRdb to 2019 to 2021). The library relied on the immunoSEQ multiplex PCR assay. TCRdb mirrors the immuneACCESS table, restricted to in-frame sequences. Some clones are absent from its copies; in checked studies, under half trace to an unresolved V gene, and the reason for the others is unknown. Counted in this sample were 300,000 to 450,000 clones; around 87% of them appeared once. The ten largest clones capture 2% to 2.5% of the sample. The source material was peripheral blood. These receptors were taken from a woman aged 60-75 years with COVID-19, enrolled during active disease.

The J gene is TRBJ2-7, the V gene TRBV15; 7 bases line up with TRBD1. Germline CDR1 reads LNHNV; CDR2 reads YYDKDF (reference sequence). CDR3 length: 14 residues. The V gene end was trimmed by 1 base and the J gene end by 9 bases; junction bases not matched to a gene: 9. In DNA form, the CDR3 reads TGTGCCACCAGCAGAGTAGGAGGCTCAGGGGGGCAGTACTTC. Amino acids: CATSRVGGSGGQYF.

The rearrangement links TRBV28 to TRBJ1-1; possible D gene TRBD1, 5 bases. Germline V gene lookup returns CDR1 MDHEN and CDR2 SYDVKM. Between the trimmed V and J ends, which lost 3 bases and 6 bases, there was a span of 17 bases. There are 15 residues in the CDR3. CDR3 sequence (DNA): TGTGCCAGCAGTTTCCCCTCGGGGGGAAAAGCTGAAGCTTTCTTT. Protein: CASSFPSGGKAEAFF.

The CDR3 DNA reads as TGTGCCATCAGTGAGTTGACTAGCGCAAGCGAGCAGTACTTC. Translation gives CAISELTSASEQYF. The rearrangement joins TRBV10-3 to TRBJ2-7; 8 bases fit TRBD2. The CDR3 totals 14 residues. J was trimmed by 6 bases and V by 1 base; bases with no gene match: 5. Looked up from germline, CDR1 is ENHRY and CDR2 is SYGVKD.

The chain is built from TRBV10-3 and TRBJ2-5; D is possibly TRBD2 (7 bases). Deletions cut 6 bases from V and 2 bases from J, with 16 bases between. The CDR3 has 15 amino acids. Germline V gene sequence: CDR1 ENHRY, CDR2 SYGVKD. The CDR3 DNA is TGTGCCATCAGCCCGAGGGGGGGGCCTCAAGAGACCCAGTACTTC. This gives the protein CAISPRGGPQETQYF.

The genes are TRBV27 and TRBJ2-5; TRBD2 agrees at 10 bases. The germline CDR1 and CDR2 sequences are MNHEY and SMNVEV (reference sequence). The CDR3 is made up of 16 amino acids. The J segment lost 6 bases and the V segment lost 6 bases, leaving 13 bases of the junction unmatched. The CDR3 protein is CASRHEGSGGTKTQYF. The CDR3 DNA sequence: TGTGCCAGCAGGCATGAGGGTAGCGGGGGGACGAAGACCCAGTACTTC.

The gene calls are TRBV4-1 and TRBJ1-5; D uncertain. Trimming left V 0 bases short and J 7 bases short, with 4 bases between. This CDR3 is built from 12 residues. The germline gives CDR1 MGHRA, CDR2 YSYEKL. The CDR3 spells CASSQDRQPQHF. DNA of the CDR3: TGCGCCAGCAGCCAAGATCGGCAGCCCCAGCATTTT.

V is TRBV9 and J is TRBJ1-1, with unresolved D. This CDR3 is 14 amino acids long. CDR1 SGDLS and CDR2 YYNGEE come from the germline V gene. With 2 bases removed from V and 2 bases from J, the gap between germline ends came to 10 bases. CDR3 in amino acids: CASSVTGVNTEAFF. The CDR3 DNA follows: TGTGCCAGCAGCGTGACCGGGGTTAACACTGAAGCTTTCTTT. The full variable domain, rest sourced from reference TRBV9 and TRBJ1-1, is DSGVTQTPKHLITATGQRVTLRCSPRSGDLSVYWYQQSLDQGLQFLIQYYNGEERAKGNILERFSAQQFPDLHSELNLSSLELGDSALYFCASSVTGVNTEAFFGQGTRLTVV.

The CDR3 region has the DNA TGTGCCAGCAGCTTGGATACAGGGTCACCTGGGGGCTACACCTTC. Protein: CASSLDTGSPGGYTF. This chain links TRBV5-4 with TRBJ1-2; D may be TRBD1 (6 bases). From germline, CDR1 is SGHNT and CDR2 YYREEE (reference sequence). Trimming left V 0 bases short and J 8 bases short, with 17 bases between. There are 15 residues in the CDR3.

This clone was counted a single time. The rearrangement links TRBV6-6 to TRBJ2-5; the D gene is possibly TRBD2 (5 bases). CDR1 is MNHNY and CDR2 is SVGAGI in the germline V gene (reference sequence). The CDR3 covers 15 residues. V was clipped by 5 bases and J by 5 bases, with 18 bases between them. The CDR3 bases are TGTGCCAGCAGTAACCTCCCGGGATTGGGGGAGACCCAGTACTTC. Protein: CASSNLPGLGETQYF.

This clone was observed once. The chain recombines TRBV5-1 with TRBJ1-1; TRBD1 matches at 9 bases. The CDR3 covers 14 residues. After removal of 7 bases from V and 4 bases from J, the junction contained 8 bases not matched to a gene. The germline CDR1 and CDR2 sequences are SGHRS and YFSETQ. As DNA, the CDR3 is TGCGCCAGCTCCCGACAGGGGGAGGTCACTGAAGCTTTCTTT. Translating gives CASSRQGEVTEAFF. The whole variable domain, filled in from reference TRBV5-1 and TRBJ1-1, reads KAGVTQTPRYLIKTRGQQVTLSCSPISGHRSVSWYQQTPGQGLQFLFEYFSETQRNKGNFPGRFSGRQFSNSRSEMNVSTLELGDSALYLCASSRQGEVTEAFFGQGTRLTVV.

This clone was seen a single time. The chain links TRBV5-1 to TRBJ2-7; D might be TRBD2 (6 bases). V was clipped by 0 bases and J by 2 bases, with 15 bases between them. The germline V gene encodes CDR1 SGHRS and CDR2 YFSETQ. The CDR3 has 16 residues. The CDR3 loop is CASSLAAGYVTYEQYF. In DNA form, the CDR3 reads TGCGCCAGCAGCTTGGCCGCGGGATACGTTACCTACGAGCAGTACTTC.

The rearrangement joins TRBV3-1 (or the pseudogene TRBV3-2) to TRBJ1-5, with unresolved D. The germline V gene encodes CDR1 LGHDT and CDR2 YNNKEL (reference sequence). The ends were cut back, 0 bases at V and 10 bases at J, with 10 bases in the middle. The CDR3 covers 13 residues. The CDR3 region is CASSQDHGGPQHF. In DNA, the CDR3 is TGTGCCAGCAGCCAAGATCATGGAGGACCCCAGCATTTT.

The chain uses TRBV12-5 and TRBJ1-1; no clear D gene. CDR3 length: 12 amino acids. CDR1 is LGHNT and CDR2 is FRNRAP in the germline V gene. Trimming took off 4 bases at V and 3 bases at J, with 6 bases between the two ends. In nucleotides, the CDR3 is TGTGCTAGTGGTTCCGAGTACACTGAAGCTTTCTTT. The encoded protein is CASGSEYTEAFF.

The genes are TRBV6-4 and TRBJ2-1; the match to TRBD2 covers 10 bases. Losses at the gene ends were 6 bases for V and 10 bases for J; bases not matched to a gene: 9. The germline V gene encodes CDR1 MRHNA and CDR2 SNTAGT. The CDR3 is 14 residues long. CDR3 amino acids: CASRRAGGLGEQFF. The CDR3 coding sequence is TGTGCCAGCAGAAGAGCGGGGGGGCTAGGCGAGCAGTTCTTC.

This rearrangement joins TRBV6-5 to TRBJ2-2; D perhaps matches TRBD1 (5 bases). Trimming removed 6 bases at V and 9 bases at J, with 11 bases between. Looked up from germline, CDR1 is MNHEY and CDR2 is SVGAGI. The CDR3 totals 12 residues. CDR3 in amino acids: CASSPDIRELFF. CDR3 nucleotide sequence: TGTGCCAGCAGCCCGGACATCCGGGAGCTGTTTTTT.

The rearrangement joins TRBV6-5 to TRBJ2-1; 11 nucleotides match TRBD1. Germline V lookup: CDR1 MNHEY, CDR2 SVGAGI. The CDR3 is 14 amino acids. J gave up 7 bases and V 11 bases, and 10 bases lay outside the gene matches. The CDR3 sequence: CAASRDRGVNEQFF. CDR3 sequence (DNA): TGTGCCGCCTCGAGGGACAGGGGGGTAAATGAGCAGTTCTTC.

This clone has just a few counts. The chain recombines TRBV28 with TRBJ2-7; D is ambiguous. CDR3 size: 12 residues. With 4 bases removed from V and 7 bases from J, the gap between germline ends came to 11 bases. In germline, CDR1 is MDHEN, CDR2 SYDVKM. The CDR3 is CASSSPVREQYF. CDR3 in DNA: TGTGCCAGCAGTTCCCCGGTCCGGGAGCAGTACTTC.

The chain joins TRBV5-1 to TRBJ2-3; D possibly corresponds to TRBD2 (5 bases). Germline V lookup: CDR1 SGHRS, CDR2 YFSETQ. The CDR3 runs 15 residues. The V and J ends lost 4 bases and 4 bases respectively, with 16 bases between them. The CDR3 spells CASSRGTGMADTQYF. The CDR3 nucleotides are TGCGCCAGCAGCCGGGGAACGGGGATGGCAGATACGCAGTATTTT.

The rearrangement joins TRBV7-9 to TRBJ1-5, with 7 bases identical to TRBD1. The ends lost 1 base at V and 2 bases at J; junction bases unmatched: 5. Germline V lookup: CDR1 SEHNR, CDR2 FQNEAQ (reference sequence). The CDR3 has 16 residues. The CDR3 loop is CASSLGQGSGNQPQHF. CDR3 coding DNA: TGTGCCAGCAGCTTAGGACAGGGAAGTGGCAATCAGCCCCAGCATTTT.

The V gene is TRBV9, the J gene TRBJ2-2; TRBD1 agrees at 10 bases. CDR1 and CDR2 (germline): SGDLS, YYNGEE. The V and J ends lost 0 bases and 9 bases, in that order; junction bases with no gene match: 5. The CDR3 runs 15 residues. CDR3 DNA sequence: TGTGCCAGCAGCGTAGCGGGACAGGGGACCAGGGAGCTGTTTTTT. Translation gives CASSVAGQGTRELFF.

The V call is TRBV5-4, the J call TRBJ2-7, with 9 bases that match TRBD1. Germline assignment: CDR1 SGHNT and CDR2 YYREEE (reference sequence). V was clipped by 4 bases and J by 6 bases; unmatched bases: 11. The CDR3 is 15 amino acids. The CDR3 nucleotides are TGTGCCAGCAGCAAGAGTCCGGGACAGGGAAGCGAGCAGTACTTC. Protein sequence: CASSKSPGQGSEQYF.

The rearrangement links TRBV6-5 to TRBJ2-1, with D possibly being TRBD1 (6 bases). This CDR3 comprises 15 residues. V gave up 0 bases and J gave up 10 bases, with 16 bases separating them. Germline V gene sequence: CDR1 MNHEY, CDR2 SVGAGI. CDR3 nucleotides: TGTGCCAGCAGTTACTCGAGACAGGCTCCCGGGGAGCAGTTCTTC. Translation gives CASSYSRQAPGEQFF.

This clone was seen only once. CDR3 DNA: TGTGCCAGCAGCTTGGGGCCCGGGGGGAGCGAGCAGTACTTC. Its protein product is CASSLGPGGSEQYF. The chain uses TRBV11-1 and TRBJ2-7; 7 bases agree with TRBD2. The V and J ends lost 3 bases and 6 bases, in that order; junction bases with no gene match: 8. The germline V gene has CDR1 SGHAT and CDR2 FQDESV (reference sequence). The CDR3 extends over 14 amino acids.

The chain links TRBV9 to TRBJ1-3; D is possibly TRBD1 (5 bases). The V end was cut by 4 bases, the J end by 4 bases, with 9 bases between. Germline V gene lookup returns CDR1 SGDLS and CDR2 YYNGEE. The CDR3 spans 13 residues. CDR3 in DNA: TGTGCCAGCAGCCCGGACATCGGAAACACCATATATTTT. Encoded protein: CASSPDIGNTIYF.

The chain couples TRBV7-9 to TRBJ2-7; weak D call: TRBD2 (7 bases). Germline CDR1 SEHNR, CDR2 FQNEAQ (reference sequence). V gave up 5 bases and J gave up 4 bases, with 27 bases separating them. The CDR3 extends over 18 amino acids. CDR3 sequence: CASSRQGRGIPSRYEQYF. The CDR3 DNA is TGTGCCAGCAGCCGCCAGGGGAGGGGCATCCCGTCCCGATACGAGCAGTACTTC.

The chain recombines TRBV19 with TRBJ1-1, with 9 bases matching TRBD1. This CDR3 region has 13 residues. Unmatched junction bases numbered 13, after V lost 10 bases and J lost 10 bases. Germline V gene data show CDR1 as LNHDA and CDR2 as SQIVND (reference sequence). The CDR3, as DNA: TGTGCCACTAAGGGACAGGGTATAACGGGAGCTTTCTTT. Amino acid sequence: CATKGQGITGAFF. Variable domain in full (rest from reference TRBV19 and TRBJ1-1): DGGITQSPKYLFRKEGQNVTLSCEQNLNHDAMYWYRQDPGQGLRLIYYSQIVNDFQKGDIAEGYSVSREKKESFPLTVTSAQKNPTAFYLCATKGQGITGAFFGQGTRLTVV.

This sequence joins TRBV6-5 and TRBJ1-4, with D possibly matching TRBD1 (6 bases). The germline CDR1 and CDR2 sequences are MNHEY and SVGAGI. Between the trimmed V and J ends, which lost 9 bases and 3 bases, there was a span of 17 bases. This CDR3 has 15 amino acids. The CDR3: CASGGATYPNEKLFF. The CDR3 DNA is TGTGCCAGTGGGGGGGCGACTTACCCTAATGAAAAACTGTTTTTT.